A single sample gave rise to the 10 T cell receptor beta chains below, sequenced in a study of post-analysis software for immune sequencing data. The study's findings and limits: A few TRBV segments (TRBV5-6, TRBV5-1 and TRBV20-1 among them) occurred more frequently in patients than in controls.

No cognate antigen is known for these TCRs. The library was made from cDNA and included unique molecular identifiers. In TCRdb, the PCR reads were re-called with MiXCR into one record per CDR3 protein. The sample includes roughly 650,000 distinct CDR3 sequences, roughly three fifths of them seen just once. Sequenced: blood. These receptors originate from a girl aged 2 to 9 with multiple sclerosis.

The chain links TRBV29-1 to TRBJ2-3; a possible D gene is TRBD2 (6 bases). V was trimmed by 6 bases and J by 1 base, leaving 11 bases between them. CDR1 SQVTM and CDR2 ANQGSEA come from the germline V gene. The CDR3 is made up of 13 amino acids. In nucleotides, the CDR3 is TGCAGCGTGAAAGGAGGGGGCACAGATACGCAGTATTTT. Residues: CSVKGGGTDTQYF.

This clonotype was seen more than once but under ten times. This chain uses TRBV5-1 with TRBJ2-7, with D possibly matching TRBD1 (6 bases). The CDR3 covers 16 residues. V lost 2 bases and J 1 base, leaving 16 bases between the germline ends. The germline gives CDR1 SGHRS, CDR2 YFSETQ. CDR3 loop: CASSFGGTRTSYEQYF. The CDR3 nucleotides are TGCGCCAGCAGCTTTGGTGGGACAAGGACGTCCTACGAGCAGTACTTC. The variable domain in full, with the rest retrieved from reference TRBV5-1 and TRBJ2-7, is KAGVTQTPRYLIKTRGQQVTLSCSPISGHRSVSWYQQTPGQGLQFLFEYFSETQRNKGNFPGRFSGRQFSNSRSEMNVSTLELGDSALYLCASSFGGTRTSYEQYFGPGTRLTVT.

V usage is TRBV28 and J usage is TRBJ2-1, with 13 positions matching TRBD2. The CDR3 is 17 amino acids. Germline trimming cut 8 bases from V and 7 bases from J; bases unmatched to any gene: 14. The germline gives CDR1 MDHEN, CDR2 SYDVKM. The CDR3 DNA is TGTGCCAGCGGAATCCCGGAACTAGCGGGGGGGAGTAATGAGCAGTTCTTC. This encodes CASGIPELAGGSNEQFF.

This chain links TRBV5-1 with TRBJ2-4; the D is unclear. CDR3 size: 11 residues. V lost 3 bases and J lost 6, with 4 bases in between. The germline V gene has CDR1 SGHRS and CDR2 YFSETQ. The CDR3 loop reads CASSWGNIQYF. DNA of the CDR3: TGCGCCAGCAGCTGGGGAAACATTCAGTACTTC.

This clonotype was detected a few times. This chain links TRBV6-5 with TRBJ1-1; D is undetermined. The CDR3 runs 15 residues. Trimming left V 2 bases short and J 0 bases short, with 10 bases between. The germline V gene has CDR1 MNHEY and CDR2 SVGAGI. The CDR3 nucleotides are TGTGCCAGCAGTTACGGGCAGGCTATGAACACTGAAGCTTTCTTT. Translating gives CASSYGQAMNTEAFF.

A few counts support this clonotype. The chain is built from TRBV4-1 and TRBJ2-1; D not resolved. Germline CDR1 is MGHRA and CDR2 is YSYEKL. This CDR3 has 14 residues. Trimming pared 0 bases from V and 6 bases from J, leaving 9 bases between. In nucleotides, the CDR3 is TGCGCCAGCAGCCAAGATCCCCTAGTCAATGAGCAGTTCTTC. Translation: CASSQDPLVNEQFF.

This clonotype showed up just a few times. This rearrangement joins TRBV20-1 to TRBJ2-7, with 9 bases fitting TRBD1. CDR3 length equals 16 residues. CDR1 and CDR2 from the germline V gene are DFQATT and SNEGSKA (reference sequence). The J segment lost 6 bases and the V segment lost 0 bases, leaving 12 bases of the junction unmatched. Here the CDR3 DNA reads TGCAGTGCTAGAGATGGTGGGGGACAGGGATCCCTCGAGCAGTACTTC. Translated, it gives CSARDGGGQGSLEQYF.

The V gene is TRBV7-8, the J gene TRBJ2-5, with D possibly matching TRBD1 (5 bases). Per germline, CDR1 SGHVS and CDR2 FQNEAQ. V was clipped by 0 bases and J by 5 bases, with 13 bases between them. The CDR3 length is 15 residues. CDR3 region: CASSLASRVEETQYF. For the CDR3, the DNA is TGTGCCAGCAGCTTAGCTAGCAGGGTGGAGGAGACCCAGTACTTC.

The V call is TRBV20-1, the J call TRBJ2-3, with D unresolved. Looked up from germline, CDR1 is DFQATT and CDR2 is SNEGSKA (reference sequence). The CDR3 covers 13 residues. The V end lost 6 bases, the J end lost 6 bases, and 16 bases lay between the germline ends. CDR3 bases: TGCAGTGCCCCGAAACGGGTGATGGATACGCAGTATTTT. It specifies CSAPKRVMDTQYF.

V is TRBV10-3 and J is TRBJ1-5; unclear D gene. The CDR3 runs to 13 residues. V lost 1 base and J 7 bases, leaving 8 bases between the germline ends. Germline CDR1 ENHRY, CDR2 SYGVKD. The CDR3 reads CAISEWGGQPQHF. DNA for the CDR3: TGTGCCATCAGTGAGTGGGGAGGCCAGCCCCAGCATTTT.